Below are 2 T cell receptor beta chains sequenced from a single sample in a study of cytomegalovirus exposure and HLA in healthy donors. 13 Jbeta primers and 60 Vbeta primers were used for the PCR. Clones were read by immunoSEQ multiplex PCR, and TCRdb kept only the in-frame ones, dropping some. The sample lists 110,000 to 150,000 clones, roughly 80% occurring once. Sequences were obtained from PBMCs. The receptors derive from a woman in her 40s in good health and CMV-seropositive.

The chain couples TRBV19 to TRBJ2-2; tentative D call: TRBD2 (6 bases). V gave up 3 bases and J gave up 2 bases, with 7 bases separating them. The CDR3 has 14 amino acids. Germline assignment: CDR1 LNHDA and CDR2 SQIVND (reference sequence). CDR3 nucleotides: TGTGCCAGTAGTATCGGACTAAACACCGGGGAGCTGTTTTTT. It codes for CASSIGLNTGELFF. Based on the CDR3 plus reference TRBV19 and TRBJ2-2, the full variable domain is DGGITQSPKYLFRKEGQNVTLSCEQNLNHDAMYWYRQDPGQGLRLIYYSQIVNDFQKGDIAEGYSVSREKKESFPLTVTSAQKNPTAFYLCASSIGLNTGELFFGEGSRLTVL.

This chain links TRBV4-2 with TRBJ1-5; 7 bases align to TRBD1. V dropped 1 base and J dropped 6; count of bases not matched to a gene: 9. CDR1 is LGHNA and CDR2 is YNFKEQ in the germline V gene. This CDR3 comprises 16 residues. The chain's CDR3 is CASSQGGDRATQPQHF. The CDR3 nucleotides are TGTGCCAGCAGCCAAGGGGGCGACAGGGCTACTCAGCCCCAGCATTTT.